The rows below give T cell receptor beta chains drawn from one sample of a study of blood T cells in healthy people across ages. TCRdb recomputed calls from the 5' RACE reads with MiXCR, one row per CDR3 protein. The profile shows about a million distinct CDR3 sequences, more than 30% of them singletons. Sequencing used blood. The receptors here all came from a man aged 18 to 30 in good health. Both conserved end residues are part of each CDR3. D genes are given only for firm matches. Not all rows give a size; the values are once, few, many and, for expanded clones, a class.

cdr3_nt cdr3_aa j_call clone_size v_call d_call
TGTGCCAGCAGTCCTCGAGGCGCCAACACCGGGGAGCTGTTTTTT CASSPRGANTGELFF TRBJ2-2 few TRBV12-3/TRBV12-4 -
TGTGCCAGCAGTCACCTTGAATCGACCATACGAGAGCAGTACTTC CASSHLESTIREQYF TRBJ2-7 - TRBV6-2/TRBV6-3 -
TGTGCCAGCAGCCGGACCCATCAAAAAGACGGGTTGTGGGGCTACACCTTC CASSRTHQKDGLWGYTF TRBJ1-2 - TRBV6-1 -
TGTGCCAGCAGCCCCCACCGGATAGGGGACGAAAAACTGTTTTTT CASSPHRIGDEKLFF TRBJ1-4 - TRBV12-3/TRBV12-4 -
TGTGCCAGCAGCTTAGGGTACAATGAGCAGTACTTC CASSLGYNEQYF TRBJ2-7 many TRBV12-3/TRBV12-4 -
TGCGCCAGCACTCCGGTTGGAGAGACAGATACGCAGTATTTT CASTPVGETDTQYF TRBJ2-3 few TRBV5-1 -
TGTGCCAGCAGCCTTATTCCCCTGGGACTTCTCTATGGCACAGATACGCAGTATTTT CASSLIPLGLLYGTDTQYF TRBJ2-3 few TRBV7-3 -
TGTGCCAGCAGTCCCTTGAGTGTGGAGACCCAGTACTTC CASSPLSVETQYF TRBJ2-5 few TRBV12-3/TRBV12-4 -
TGCGCCAGCAGCCAAGATCTAAGGGGAGATCAGCCCCAGCATTTT CASSQDLRGDQPQHF TRBJ1-5 - TRBV4-3 -
TGTGCCAGCAGTGACTCTCAGAGCAATCAGCCCCAGCATTTT CASSDSQSNQPQHF TRBJ1-5 - TRBV6-2/TRBV6-3 -
TGTGCCAGCAGGCCCTCGGGAGGGGTCGGAGCTTTCTTT CASRPSGGVGAFF TRBJ1-1 few TRBV12-3/TRBV12-4 -
TGCAGTGTTAAGAGGCTTTCCTATAATTCACCCCTCCACTTT CSVKRLSYNSPLHF TRBJ1-6 few TRBV20-1 -
TGTGCCAGCAGCCAAGGTAGGATTTACAAGCAGTACTTC CASSQGRIYKQYF TRBJ2-7 - TRBV3-1 -
TGTGCCAGCAGTTACACCGCCCGGAGCAATCAGCCCCAGCATTTT CASSYTARSNQPQHF TRBJ1-5 - TRBV6-6 -
TGTGCCAGCAGTTTACAGGAGAGGAACACTGAAGCTTTCTTT CASSLQERNTEAFF TRBJ1-1 - TRBV12-3/TRBV12-4 -
TGTGCCAGCAGCTTATGGCAGGCAGAGACCCAGTACTTC CASSLWQAETQYF TRBJ2-5 few TRBV7-2 -
TGCAGTGCTAGAGCCTCAGAGACCCAGTACTTC CSARASETQYF TRBJ2-5 - TRBV20-1 -
TGTGCCGGAGGGACTTGGACCAATGAGCAGTTCTTC CAGGTWTNEQFF TRBJ2-1 few TRBV6-2/TRBV6-3 -
TGTGCCAGCAGTGCCGGGGATAATGGCTACACCTTC CASSAGDNGYTF TRBJ1-2 few TRBV6-5 -
TGTGCCAGCAGTGCTAGCGGTAGGAATTCACCCCTCCACTTT CASSASGRNSPLHF TRBJ1-6 few TRBV2 -
TGTGCCACCAGCAGAGGCACCTCGGCCCTTTATGGCTACACCTTC CATSRGTSALYGYTF TRBJ1-2 few TRBV15 -
TGTGCCAGCAGTTTATTACGTGTTGGAACAGATACGCAGTATTTT CASSLLRVGTDTQYF TRBJ2-3 - TRBV27 -
TGCAGCGTTGATGTGGCAGGGAGGTATGGCTACACCTTC CSVDVAGRYGYTF TRBJ1-2 - TRBV29-1 -
TGTGCCAGCAGCTTTATGAAGAACACTGAAGCTTTCTTT CASSFMKNTEAFF TRBJ1-1 few TRBV5-5 -
TGTGCCAGCAGCCAAGATTCCAGCGGGGCCTCCTACAATGAGCAGTTCTTC CASSQDSSGASYNEQFF TRBJ2-1 few TRBV3-1 TRBD2
TGTGCCAGCAGCGCGCCGACAGGGCAGGATCAGCCCCAGCATTTT CASSAPTGQDQPQHF TRBJ1-5 many TRBV21-1 -
TGTGCCAGCAGCTCCTTAGACAGGAAATTGAACACTGAAGCTTTCTTT CASSSLDRKLNTEAFF TRBJ1-1 - TRBV13 -
TGTGCCAGCAGCTTAGGGGGAGGGGGGGCCGAGCAGTACTTC CASSLGGGGAEQYF TRBJ2-7 few TRBV7-2 -
TGCAGTGCTAACAGGGGATTGAACACTGAAGCTTTCTTT CSANRGLNTEAFF TRBJ1-1 - TRBV20-1 TRBD1
TGCGCCAGCAGGTGGGCTGCGGATGGCTACACCTTC CASRWAADGYTF TRBJ1-2 - TRBV5-1 -
TGCGCCAGCAGCCAAGAGGGGGACTTTGGTAGTGAGCAGTACTTC CASSQEGDFGSEQYF TRBJ2-5 - TRBV4-1 -
TGCAGGGCGGGAGGTTGGGAGACCCAGTACTTC CRAGGWETQYF TRBJ2-5 few TRBV20-1 TRBD2
TGTGCCAGCAGTCCTAGACAGTCCATCCAAGAGACCCAGTACTTC CASSPRQSIQETQYF TRBJ2-5 many TRBV12-3/TRBV12-4 -
TGTGCCAGCAGCGTAGGCAGGGGGCGAACAGATACGCAGTATTTT CASSVGRGRTDTQYF TRBJ2-3 - TRBV9 TRBD1
TGTGCCAGCAGTTTCAAACAGGGGAACACCGGGGAGCTGTTTTTT CASSFKQGNTGELFF TRBJ2-2 few TRBV7-2 -
TGTGCCAGCAGTGACCTGAGGAGGGTTTCGGATACGCAGTATTTT CASSDLRRVSDTQYF TRBJ2-3 - TRBV6-1 -
TGTGCCAGCTCAAGAGGACCAGATCCCTATGGCTACACCTTC CASSRGPDPYGYTF TRBJ1-2 once TRBV6-1 -
TGTGCCAGCAGCAAAAGGGCGGGGGGATACAATGAGCAGTTCTTC CASSKRAGGYNEQFF TRBJ2-1 few TRBV21-1 -
TGTGCCAGCAGCCCATTCGGAGGGGACGACACTGAAGCTTTCTTT CASSPFGGDDTEAFF TRBJ1-1 many TRBV7-2 -
TGCGCCAGCAGCAGGGGACTTTCTAATGAGCAGTTCTTC CASSRGLSNEQFF TRBJ2-1 - TRBV4-1 -
TGTGCCAGCAGTGACCATCGGGGCGATACCTACGAGCAGTACTTC CASSDHRGDTYEQYF TRBJ2-7 few TRBV2 -
TGTGCCAGCAGCTTTCAGGCCGCCGTTAACTATGGCTACACCTTC CASSFQAAVNYGYTF TRBJ1-2 few TRBV7-9 -
TGCGCCAGCAGCCGAGTAGGGGTCACCGGGGAGCTGTTTTTT CASSRVGVTGELFF TRBJ2-2 once TRBV4-1 -
TGTGCCAGCAGCCCCCGACCCCACACAGATACGCAGTATTTT CASSPRPHTDTQYF TRBJ2-3 few TRBV7-2 -
TGTGCCAGCAGCGTCGGGGGAACCTACAATGAGCAGTACTTC CASSVGGTYNEQYF TRBJ2-7 - TRBV9 -
TGTGCCAGCAGCTTACCGGGTTCTGTGAACACTGAAGCTTTCTTT CASSLPGSVNTEAFF TRBJ1-1 few TRBV7-2 -
TGTGCCAGCAGCTTGGGCCGGTTTGCAGATACGCAGTATTTT CASSLGRFADTQYF TRBJ2-3 few TRBV13 -
TGTGCCAGCAGTTTTCCTACGACAGGGGAGGAAAACTATGGCTACACCTTC CASSFPTTGEENYGYTF TRBJ1-2 - TRBV6-2/TRBV6-3 TRBD1